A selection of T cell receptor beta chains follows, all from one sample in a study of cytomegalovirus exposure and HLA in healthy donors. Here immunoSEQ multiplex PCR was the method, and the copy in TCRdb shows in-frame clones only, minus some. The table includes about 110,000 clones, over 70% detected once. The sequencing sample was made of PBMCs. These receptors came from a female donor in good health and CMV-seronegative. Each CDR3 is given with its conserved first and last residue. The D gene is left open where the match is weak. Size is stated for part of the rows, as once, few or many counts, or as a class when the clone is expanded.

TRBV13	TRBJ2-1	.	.	TGTGCCAGCAGCTCCGGAGGTGATGAGCAGTTCTTC	CASSSGGDEQFF
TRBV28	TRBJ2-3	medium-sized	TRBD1	TGTGCCAGCAGTCCCGGACAGGGGGCAACAGATACGCAGTATTTT	CASSPGQGATDTQYF
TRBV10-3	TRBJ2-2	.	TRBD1	TGTGCCATCAGAGGGACAGGGGGTCCGAACACCGGGGAGCTGTTTTTT	CAIRGTGGPNTGELFF
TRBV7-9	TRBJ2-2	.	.	TGTGCCAGCAGCCCCCATGGCAGGAACACCGGGGAGCTGTTTTTT	CASSPHGRNTGELFF
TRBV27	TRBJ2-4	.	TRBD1	TGTGCCAGCAGTGACAGGGGGCTGGTGGGAAACATTCAGTACTTC	CASSDRGLVGNIQYF
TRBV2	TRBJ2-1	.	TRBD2	TGTGCCAGCACCGGAGGCGCTAGCGGGGCCGGAAGCTCCTACAATGAGCAGTTCTTC	CASTGGASGAGSSYNEQFF
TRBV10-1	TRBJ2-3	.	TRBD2	TGCGCCAGCAGTGAGGGACTAGCGGGAGATAAAGATACGCAGTATTTT	CASSEGLAGDKDTQYF
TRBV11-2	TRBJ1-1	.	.	TGTGCCAGCAGCTTAGCAGGGGCGAACGCTGAAGCTTTCTTT	CASSLAGANAEAFF
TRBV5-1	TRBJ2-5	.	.	TGCGCCAGCAGCCCGGCGGGGGCGGGGGTGGAGACCCAGTACTTC	CASSPAGAGVETQYF
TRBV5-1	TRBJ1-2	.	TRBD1	TGCGCCAGCAGCCGGGGTGGGACAGAGGAAACGGCTGGCTACACCTTC	CASSRGGTEETAGYTF
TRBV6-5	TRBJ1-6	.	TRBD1	TGTGCCAGCAGTTTCGGACAGGGGAACTATAATTCACCCCTCCACTTT	CASSFGQGNYNSPLHF
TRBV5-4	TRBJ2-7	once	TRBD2	TGTGCCAGCAGCTTAGCCCTAGCGGGAGGTTCGGGCGAGCAGTACTTC	CASSLALAGGSGEQYF
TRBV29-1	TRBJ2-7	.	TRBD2	TGCAGCGTTGCCGGGCGGGAGCGCGAGCAGTACTTC	CSVAGREREQYF
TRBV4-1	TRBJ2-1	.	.	TGCGCCAGCAGCCAAGGGCAGGTAACACTCAATGAGCAGTTCTTC	CASSQGQVTLNEQFF
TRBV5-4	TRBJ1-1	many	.	TGTGCCAGCAGCTTTGGCCAGAACACTGAAGCTTTCTTT	CASSFGQNTEAFF
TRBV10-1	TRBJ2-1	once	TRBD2	TGCGCCAGCAGTGAGTCTCTCGGGACTAGTAAGGGTGAGCAGTTCTTC	CASSESLGTSKGEQFF
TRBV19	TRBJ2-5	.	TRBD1	TGTGCCAGTGGACAGGGGGCGCGGGAGACCCAGTACTTC	CASGQGARETQYF
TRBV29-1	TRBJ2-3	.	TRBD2	TGCAGCGTTTTTAGCGGGAGGCCCCCGGAAGGAACAGATACGCAGTATTTT	CSVFSGRPPEGTDTQYF
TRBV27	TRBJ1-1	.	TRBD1	TGTGCCAGCAGACTACATATTGGACAGGGGGAGAACACTGAAGCTTTCTTT	CASRLHIGQGENTEAFF
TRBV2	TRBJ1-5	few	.	TGTGCCAGCAGTCTCCCCGGGGTTGGGCAGCCCCAGCATTTT	CASSLPGVGQPQHF
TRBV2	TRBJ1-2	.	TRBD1	TGTGCCAGCACCCGACAGGGGGCGACTAACTATGGCTACACCTTC	CASTRQGATNYGYTF
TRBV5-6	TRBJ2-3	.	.	TGTGCCAGCAGCTTGGAGCGGGATACGCAGTATTTT	CASSLERDTQYF
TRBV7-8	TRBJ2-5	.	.	TGTGCCAGCAGCCCGGGACTTTTGTACCAAGAGACCCAGTACTTC	CASSPGLLYQETQYF
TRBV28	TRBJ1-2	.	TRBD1	TGTGCCAGCGATAAAAAATGGGGACAGGTGAGAGGAATTGACTATGGCTACACCTTC	CASDKKWGQVRGIDYGYTF
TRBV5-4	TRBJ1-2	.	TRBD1	TGTGCCAGCAGCCGGGGACAGAACTATGGCTACACCTTC	CASSRGQNYGYTF
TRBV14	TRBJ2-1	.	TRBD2	TGTGCCAGCAGCCAAGATTATCGTATCCGGGCTAGCGGGAGGGTGGATGAGCAGTTCTTC	CASSQDYRIRASGRVDEQFF
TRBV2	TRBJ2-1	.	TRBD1	TGTGCCAGCAGCTCGGAGGCGACAGGGGGATTCGACAATGAGCAGTTCTTC	CASSSEATGGFDNEQFF
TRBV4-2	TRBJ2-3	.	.	TGTGCCAGCAGCCAAGATAGCGGTGCGACCAGCCCCACAGATACGCAGTATTTT	CASSQDSGATSPTDTQYF
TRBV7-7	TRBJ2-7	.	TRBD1	TGTGCCAGCGGGCGGGACAGGGACCACGAGCAGTACTTC	CASGRDRDHEQYF
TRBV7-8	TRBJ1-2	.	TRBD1	TGTGCCAGCAGCTCCCGACAGGGGTCGGAGTATGGCTACACCTTC	CASSSRQGSEYGYTF
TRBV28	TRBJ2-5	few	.	TGTGCCAGCACCCCCCCCGGGGTAGAGACCCAGTACTTC	CASTPPGVETQYF
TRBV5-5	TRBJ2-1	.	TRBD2	TGTGCCAGCAGCATAACTAGCGGAGGGTTCACTGAGCAGTTCTTC	CASSITSGGFTEQFF
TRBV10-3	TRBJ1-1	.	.	TGTGCCATCAGATCTTCCGGGGGATTAGGCACTGAAGCTTTCTTT	CAIRSSGGLGTEAFF
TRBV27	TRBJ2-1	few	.	TGTGCCAGCAAATCGGGTCCCGGGATGGCTTTATCGTGGGGCAATGAGCAGTTCTTC	CASKSGPGMALSWGNEQFF
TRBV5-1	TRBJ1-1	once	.	TGCGCCAGCAGATTTCAGGAGAACACTGAAGCTTTCTTT	CASRFQENTEAFF
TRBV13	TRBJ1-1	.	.	TGTGCCAGCAGTCCAGCGGTGAACACTGAAGCTTTCTTT	CASSPAVNTEAFF
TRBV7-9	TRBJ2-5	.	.	TGTGCCAGCAGCTTAGCGGGAGTTGAGACCCAGTACTTC	CASSLAGVETQYF
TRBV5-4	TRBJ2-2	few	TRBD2	TGTGCCAGCAGCTTTCCCGGGACTAGCGGGAGAGGTACCGGGGAGCTGTTTTTT	CASSFPGTSGRGTGELFF
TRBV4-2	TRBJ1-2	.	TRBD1	TGTGCCAGCAGCCAAGTACACGACAGGGTTGGTGGCTACACCTTC	CASSQVHDRVGGYTF
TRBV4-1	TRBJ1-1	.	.	TGCGCCAGCAGCCCCGTCGGGACAATGACTTTGAACACTGAAGCTTTCTTT	CASSPVGTMTLNTEAFF
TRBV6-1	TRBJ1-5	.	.	TGTGCCAGCAGTGCCGGAAGGGGAAGATTTTATAGCAATCAGCCCCAGCATTTT	CASSAGRGRFYSNQPQHF
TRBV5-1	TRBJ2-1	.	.	TGCGCCAGCAGCTTGGCGGCTAGCAATGAGCAGTTCTTC	CASSLAASNEQFF
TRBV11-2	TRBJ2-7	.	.	TGTGCCAGCAGCCACACAGACTACGAGCAGTACTTC	CASSHTDYEQYF
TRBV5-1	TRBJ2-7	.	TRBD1	TGCGCCAGCAGCTTTGCCCAGGGGGCTGCCGAGCAGTACTTC	CASSFAQGAAEQYF
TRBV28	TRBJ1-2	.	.	TGTGCCAGCAGTTCCCCGGGACTCATTAACTATGGCTACACCTTC	CASSSPGLINYGYTF
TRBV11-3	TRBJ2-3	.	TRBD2	TGTGCCAGCAGCCGCCCGACTAGCGGGTGGACAGATACGCAGTATTTT	CASSRPTSGWTDTQYF
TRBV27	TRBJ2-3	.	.	TGTGCCAGCACCAGACTAGTTGGAACAGATACGCAGTATTTT	CASTRLVGTDTQYF